This paragraph covers one TCR beta chain sequence. Its antigen is still unknown. The sample originates from a study of cytomegalovirus exposure and HLA in healthy donors. Study-wide results and caveats: The study flagged approximately 180 TCR beta chains as cytomegalovirus-associated. Donors were assumed by presence/absence analyses to have roughly uniform sequencing depth.

From germline, CDR1 is MNHNS and CDR2 SASEGT. The V end lost 8 bases, the J end lost 0 bases, and 5 bases lay between the germline ends. The CDR3 is made up of 12 amino acids. The study ran its PCR with 60 Vbeta and 13 Jbeta primers. Clones were read by immunoSEQ multiplex PCR, and TCRdb kept only the in-frame ones, dropping some. The sample carries 70,000 or so clones, roughly 82% recorded once. This clonotype originated in a man aged 18-30 years in good health and CMV-seronegative. The chain carries TRBV6-1 and TRBJ1-3; D is ambiguous. Material: PBMCs. CDR3 region: CASAVSGNTIYF. The CDR3 DNA reads TGTGCCAGCGCAGTCTCTGGAAACACCATATATTTT.